This TCR beta chain appears in the sequencing data of a study of blood T cell repertoires in COVID-19. Study at large: Acute-phase and convalescent COVID-19 samples originated in the United States, Italy and Spain. PBMCs, B-cell-depleted T cells, or T cells provided the cDNA or gDNA that made up the material.

In the original workflow: Reference gene primers were amplified, and this amplification served to estimate nucleated cell counts. Data came from immunoSEQ multiplex PCR; TCRdb stores just in-frame clones and leaves some out. Clone size and the V and J calls come from that table; the DNA yielded D and trimming. This table holds about 120,000 clones, more than 80% found once. The CDR3 extends over 10 amino acids. V gave up 3 bases and J gave up 6 bases, with 2 bases separating them. CDR1 MNHEY and CDR2 SMNVEV come from the germline V gene (reference sequence). This TCR was recovered from a man between 65 and 80 years old with active or convalescent COVID-19. The specimen sequenced was peripheral blood. This sequence joins TRBV27 and TRBJ1-2; D gene ambiguous. CDR3: CASSFDGYTF. The DNA of the CDR3 is TGTGCCAGCAGTTTCGATGGCTACACCTTC.